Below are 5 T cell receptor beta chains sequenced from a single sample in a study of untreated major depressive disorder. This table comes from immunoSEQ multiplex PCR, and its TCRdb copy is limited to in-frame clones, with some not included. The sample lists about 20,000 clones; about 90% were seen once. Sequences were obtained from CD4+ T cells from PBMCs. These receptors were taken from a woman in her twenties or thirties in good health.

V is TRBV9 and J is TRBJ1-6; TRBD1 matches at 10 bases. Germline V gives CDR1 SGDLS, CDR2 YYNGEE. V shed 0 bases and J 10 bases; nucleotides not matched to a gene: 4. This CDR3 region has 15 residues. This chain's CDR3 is CASSVGGQGYSPLHF. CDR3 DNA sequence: TGTGCCAGCAGCGTAGGGGGACAGGGGTACTCACCCCTCCACTTT.

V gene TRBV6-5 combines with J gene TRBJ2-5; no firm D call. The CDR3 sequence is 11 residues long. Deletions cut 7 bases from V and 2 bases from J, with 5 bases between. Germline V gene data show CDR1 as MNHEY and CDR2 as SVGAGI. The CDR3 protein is CASKGQETQYF. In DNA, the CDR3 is TGTGCCAGCAAGGGACAAGAGACCCAGTACTTC.

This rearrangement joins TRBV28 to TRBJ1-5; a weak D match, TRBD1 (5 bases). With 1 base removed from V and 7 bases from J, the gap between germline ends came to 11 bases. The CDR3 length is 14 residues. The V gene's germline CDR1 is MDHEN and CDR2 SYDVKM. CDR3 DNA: TGTGCCAGCAGTTTATCTATCACAGGACAGCCCCAGCATTTT. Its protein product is CASSLSITGQPQHF.

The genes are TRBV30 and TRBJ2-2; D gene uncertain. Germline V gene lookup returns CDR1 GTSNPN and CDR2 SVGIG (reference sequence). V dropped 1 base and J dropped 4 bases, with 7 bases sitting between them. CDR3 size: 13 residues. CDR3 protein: CAWSGRGTGELFF. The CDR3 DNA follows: TGTGCCTGGAGTGGCAGAGGCACCGGGGAGCTGTTTTTT.

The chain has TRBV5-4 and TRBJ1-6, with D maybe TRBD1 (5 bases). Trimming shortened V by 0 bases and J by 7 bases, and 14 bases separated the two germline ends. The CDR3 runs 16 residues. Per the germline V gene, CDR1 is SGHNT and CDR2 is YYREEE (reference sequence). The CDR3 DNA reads TGTGCCAGCAGCTTGGATTCTAGGGGCAGGAATTCACCCCTCCACTTT. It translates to CASSLDSRGRNSPLHF. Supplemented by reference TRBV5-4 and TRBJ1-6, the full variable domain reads ETGVTQSPTHLIKTRGQQVTLRCSSQSGHNTVSWYQQALGQGPQFIFQYYREEENGRGNFPPRFSGLQFPNYSSELNVNALELDDSALYLCASSLDSRGRNSPLHFGNGTRLTVT.